The sequence of this TCR beta chain was determined in a study of control samples from healthy donors and cancer patients. The CDR3 is 13 amino acids. The ends lost 5 bases at V and 4 bases at J; junction bases unmatched: 4. The germline CDR1 and CDR2 sequences are SGHAT and FQNNGV. Profiled with immunoSEQ multiplex PCR; TCRdb holds only in-frame clones, not every one. In the table there are 100,000 or so clones, 70% to 80% of which are singletons. This TCR derives from a woman in her 30s in good health. The sequenced sample consisted of blood. This chain links TRBV11-2 with TRBJ1-1; 7 bases fit TRBD1. CDR3 region: CASSRRQGTEAFF. For the CDR3, the DNA is TGTGCCAGCAGCCGGAGACAGGGCACTGAAGCTTTCTTT. The full variable domain, its missing parts supplied by reference TRBV11-2 and TRBJ1-1, is EAGVAQSPRYKIIEKRQSVAFWCNPISGHATLYWYQQILGQGPKLLIQFQNNGVVDDSQLPKDRFSAERLKGVDSTLKIQPAKLEDSAVYLCASSRRQGTEAFFGQGTRLTVV.